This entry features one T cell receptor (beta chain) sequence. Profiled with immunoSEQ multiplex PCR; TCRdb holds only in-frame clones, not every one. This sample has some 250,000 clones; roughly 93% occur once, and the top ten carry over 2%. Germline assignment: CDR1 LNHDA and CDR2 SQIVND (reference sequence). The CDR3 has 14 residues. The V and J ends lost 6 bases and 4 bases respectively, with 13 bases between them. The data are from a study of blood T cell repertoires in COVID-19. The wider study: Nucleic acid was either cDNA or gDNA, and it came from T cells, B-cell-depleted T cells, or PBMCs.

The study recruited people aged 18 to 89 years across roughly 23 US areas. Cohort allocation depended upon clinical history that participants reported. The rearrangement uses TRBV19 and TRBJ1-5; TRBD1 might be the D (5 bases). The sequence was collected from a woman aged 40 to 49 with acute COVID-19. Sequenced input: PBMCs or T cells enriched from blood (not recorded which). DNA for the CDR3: TGTGCCAGTAGACGCCTCGACAGAAATCAGCCCCAGCATTTT. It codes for CASRRLDRNQPQHF.